These 19 T cell receptor beta chains came from one sample sequenced in a study of cytomegalovirus exposure and HLA in healthy donors. It was with 60 Vbeta and 13 Jbeta primers that the PCR ran. The protocol was immunoSEQ multiplex PCR, while the TCRdb copy is restricted to in-frame clones and leaves out a portion. The sample has more than 90,000 clones; less than 70% are singletons. Material for sequencing was PBMCs. Receptor source: a woman under 40 in good health and CMV-seronegative.

The rearrangement uses TRBV28 and TRBJ2-5, with 8 nucleotides matching TRBD1. The V gene end was trimmed by 5 bases and the J gene end by 0 bases; junction bases not matched to a gene: 8. Germline lookup yields CDR1 MDHEN and CDR2 SYDVKM. The CDR3 spans 16 residues. The CDR3 DNA reads TGTGCCAGCAGTCCCGGGACAGGCTTGTACCAAGAGACCCAGTACTTC. This codes for CASSPGTGLYQETQYF.

This clone was counted only a few times. The CDR3 here is CASSPSIARDTEAFF. DNA of the CDR3: TGTGCCAGCTCACCTTCGATAGCGAGGGACACTGAAGCTTTCTTT. The chain couples TRBV18 to TRBJ1-1; no definite D call. The CDR3 runs 15 residues. CDR1 and CDR2 (germline): KGHSH, LQKENI. Trimming left V 3 bases short and J 3 bases short, with 14 bases between.

J is TRBJ1-6 and V is TRBV5-1; D remains ambiguous. Trimming shortened V by 0 bases and J by 7 bases, and 8 bases separated the two germline ends. The CDR3 is 14 amino acids. Germline loops: CDR1 SGHRS, CDR2 YFSETQ. The DNA for the CDR3 is TGCGCCAGCAGCTTGGCGTCCTTGAATTCACCCCTCCACTTT. It translates to CASSLASLNSPLHF.

The rearrangement links TRBV4-2 to TRBJ2-5; D uncertain. The CDR3 runs to 14 residues. Between the trimmed V and J ends, which lost 1 base and 1 base, there was a span of 7 bases. The V gene's germline CDR1 is LGHNA and CDR2 YNFKEQ. Here the CDR3 DNA reads TGTGCCAGCAGCCAAGGTCTGTTCCAAGAGACCCAGTACTTC. It encodes CASSQGLFQETQYF.

The chain carries TRBV27 and TRBJ2-1; 7 bases match TRBD2. The germline CDR1 and CDR2 sequences are MNHEY and SMNVEV (reference sequence). This CDR3 is 14 amino acids long. V lost 7 bases and J lost 3; bases outside the gene matches: 6. This CDR3 reads CASTSGGSYNEQFF. The CDR3, as DNA: TGTGCCAGCACCTCCGGCGGGAGCTACAATGAGCAGTTCTTC.

This chain connects TRBV6-1 to TRBJ2-5, with D possibly matching TRBD2 (6 bases). V lost 3 bases to trimming and J lost 2 bases, with 16 bases between them. Germline CDR1 MNHNS, CDR2 SASEGT. The CDR3 extends over 16 amino acids. CDR3 residues: CASSDGGVSGQETQYF. The CDR3 DNA is TGTGCCAGCAGTGATGGAGGGGTGTCAGGACAAGAGACCCAGTACTTC.

The CDR3 sequence is CASRSTGGGNGYTF. Written as DNA, the CDR3 is TGTGCCAGCAGATCTACGGGGGGCGGTAATGGCTACACCTTC. J is TRBJ1-2 and V is TRBV27, with D perhaps TRBD1 (6 bases). There are 14 residues in the CDR3. Trimming stripped 6 bases from V and 6 bases from J, with 17 bases between. Germline values: CDR1 MNHEY, CDR2 SMNVEV (reference sequence).

The chain carries TRBV5-6 and TRBJ1-5; 10 bases agree with TRBD1. Germline trimming cut 0 bases from V and 7 bases from J; bases unmatched to any gene: 10. CDR3 length: 17 amino acids. Looked up from germline, CDR1 is SGHDT and CDR2 is YYEEEE. In nucleotides, the CDR3 is TGTGCCAGCAGCTTGGGTCCCGGACAGGGGGTATGGCAGCCCCAGCATTTT. Amino acids: CASSLGPGQGVWQPQHF.

The chain joins TRBV29-1 to TRBJ1-1, with D unclear. Germline CDR1 is SQVTM and CDR2 is ANQGSEA. This CDR3 has 10 residues. V was clipped by 5 bases and J by 8 bases, with 9 bases between them. The CDR3, as DNA: TGCAGCGTTCTCGGGGAAGAAGCTTTCTTT. This encodes CSVLGEEAFF.

J is TRBJ2-7 and V is TRBV13; TRBD1 agrees at 9 bases. The V gene end was trimmed by 3 bases and the J gene end by 4 bases; junction bases not matched to a gene: 7. The germline CDR1 and CDR2 sequences are PRHDT and FYEKMQ (reference sequence). The length of the CDR3 is 15 residues. The CDR3 sequence: CASSFRGQGRYEQYF. The CDR3 nucleotides are TGTGCCAGCAGCTTCCGAGGACAGGGGAGGTACGAGCAGTACTTC.

The chain uses TRBV7-9 and TRBJ2-5; 13 bases map to TRBD2. In germline, CDR1 is SEHNR, CDR2 FQNEAQ (reference sequence). The CDR3 is 17 amino acids. With V trimmed by 5 bases and J by 4 bases, 10 bases remained unmatched. This CDR3 is CASSPRLAGGPRETQYF. The CDR3 nucleotides read TGTGCCAGCAGCCCAAGACTAGCGGGAGGCCCCCGAGAGACCCAGTACTTC. The full variable domain, rest sourced from reference TRBV7-9 and TRBJ2-5, is DTGVSQNPRHKITKRGQNVTFRCDPISEHNRLYWYRQTLGQGPEFLTYFQNEAQLEKSRLLSDRFSAERPKGSFSTLEIQRTEQGDSAMYLCASSPRLAGGPRETQYFGPGTRLLVL.

The gene calls are TRBV7-3 and TRBJ1-2; 9 bases agree with TRBD1. The J segment lost 8 bases and the V segment lost 5 bases, leaving 3 bases of the junction unmatched. The CDR3 covers 12 residues. CDR1 is SGHTA, CDR2 FQGTGA, per germline. The CDR3 spells CASSTDRGGYTF. CDR3 sequence (DNA): TGTGCCAGCAGCACGGACAGGGGCGGCTACACCTTC.

This sequence joins TRBV2 and TRBJ1-2; D gene uncertain. Germline CDR1 is SNHLY and CDR2 is FYNNEI. Between the trimmed V and J ends, which lost 5 bases and 8 bases, there was a span of 9 bases. The CDR3 is 11 residues long. CDR3 sequence: CASSLDAGYTF. The CDR3 coding sequence is TGTGCCAGCAGTTTAGATGCAGGCTACACCTTC.

The chain couples TRBV28 to TRBJ1-5; D might be TRBD1 (6 bases). Per germline, CDR1 MDHEN and CDR2 SYDVKM. V dropped 6 bases and J dropped 1 base, with 10 bases sitting between them. The CDR3 is 14 amino acids. Here the CDR3 DNA reads TGTGCCAGCAGCCGACAGGCCAGCAATCAGCCCCAGCATTTT. This sequence encodes CASSRQASNQPQHF.

The chain recombines TRBV5-1 with TRBJ2-5; TRBD2 matches 10 bases. The CDR3 has 16 residues. V lost 2 bases to trimming and J lost 5 bases; unmatched junction nucleotides: 9. The germline V gene has CDR1 SGHRS and CDR2 YFSETQ. Here the CDR3 reads CASSFDRAGGPETQYF. CDR3 sequence (DNA): TGCGCCAGCAGCTTTGATAGAGCGGGAGGGCCTGAGACCCAGTACTTC.

This rearrangement joins TRBV6-5 to TRBJ2-1; D might be TRBD1 (6 bases). The CDR3 runs to 15 residues. The V gene's germline CDR1 is MNHEY and CDR2 SVGAGI. V was clipped by 3 bases and J by 7 bases, with 16 bases between them. CDR3 nucleotides: TGTGCCAGCAGTTATGGCCTAGGGGGATTGAATGAGCAGTTCTTC. As protein: CASSYGLGGLNEQFF.

In its sample, this clone was seen a few times. The genes are TRBV30 and TRBJ1-2, with D hard to call. The CDR3 totals 13 residues. V lost 0 bases, J lost 8 bases, and 13 bases lay in between. Germline V gene sequence: CDR1 GTSNPN, CDR2 SVGIG (reference sequence). CDR3 DNA sequence: TGTGCCTGGAGTGTACGGTCGGTCGGGGGCTACACCTTC. Protein product: CAWSVRSVGGYTF.

This clone turned up a few times. The chain combines TRBV5-4 with TRBJ1-1, with D possibly TRBD1 on 5 matching bases. The CDR3 spans 16 residues. Trimming cost V 0 bases and J 1 base, with 13 bases left between them. The germline gives CDR1 SGHNT, CDR2 YYREEE (reference sequence). The CDR3 spells CASSLEGLSTNTEAFF. The CDR3 nucleotides read TGTGCCAGCAGCTTGGAGGGACTGAGTACGAACACTGAAGCTTTCTTT.

This clone has more than one count but fewer than ten. This chain joins TRBV7-3 and TRBJ2-3, with D possibly being TRBD2 (6 bases). The V end was cut by 1 base, the J end by 0 bases, with 8 bases between. The CDR3 loop spans 15 amino acids. The germline gives CDR1 SGHTA, CDR2 FQGTGA. The CDR3: CASSLMSGSTDTQYF. The CDR3 DNA reads TGTGCCAGCAGCTTAATGAGCGGGAGCACAGATACGCAGTATTTT.